The 30 T cell receptor beta chains in this list originate from one sample, sequenced in a study of OX40 agonist ivuxolimab in advanced cancers. Libraries were prepared by immunoSEQ multiplex PCR; TCRdb keeps only in-frame clonotypes and omits some of them. In the table there are approximately 96,000 clones, roughly 88% of which are singletons. The sample was CD4+ or CD8+ T cells sorted from blood, taken in a trial of the OX40 agonist ivuxolimab. Receptors were obtained from an adult with an advanced solid tumor such as melanoma, head and neck, liver or kidney cancer.

The chain links TRBV7-2 to TRBJ1-2; 9 positions match TRBD1. The CDR3 totals 14 residues. J was trimmed by 7 bases and V by 5 bases; bases with no gene match: 8. Germline V gene data show CDR1 as SGHTA and CDR2 as FQGNSA. CDR3 coding DNA: TGTGCCAGCAGCCCGGGACAGGGTACGGGTGGCTACACCTTC. Encoded protein: CASSPGQGTGGYTF.

The chain uses TRBV30 and TRBJ1-4; 7 bases map to TRBD1. The V segment lost 0 bases and the J segment 6 bases; nucleotides outside the gene matches: 10. The CDR3 contains 16 residues. The germline CDR1 and CDR2 sequences are GTSNPN and SVGIG (reference sequence). The DNA for the CDR3 is TGTGCCTGGAGTGTAGGGGCCGGGACAGCTGATGAAAAACTGTTTTTT. Translated: CAWSVGAGTADEKLFF.

This chain uses TRBV7-9 with TRBJ2-3; D unclear. V lost 5 bases to trimming and J lost 0 bases, with 9 bases between them. The germline V gene encodes CDR1 SEHNR and CDR2 FQNEAQ (reference sequence). CDR3 length: 14 residues. The CDR3 protein is CASSALTSTDTQYF. The CDR3 bases are TGTGCCAGCAGCGCCCTGACCAGCACAGATACGCAGTATTTT. The full variable domain, its missing parts supplied by reference TRBV7-9 and TRBJ2-3, is DTGVSQNPRHKITKRGQNVTFRCDPISEHNRLYWYRQTLGQGPEFLTYFQNEAQLEKSRLLSDRFSAERPKGSFSTLEIQRTEQGDSAMYLCASSALTSTDTQYFGPGTRLTVL.

The gene calls are TRBV6-6 and TRBJ2-2, with 7 positions matching TRBD2. V lost 7 bases and J lost 7; bases outside the gene matches: 9. CDR1 MNHNY and CDR2 SVGAGI come from the germline V gene (reference sequence). This CDR3 spans 14 amino acids. The CDR3 loop is CASTLAREIGELFF. In nucleotides, the CDR3 is TGTGCCAGCACCCTAGCGCGGGAGATCGGGGAGCTGTTTTTT.

The rearrangement joins TRBV11-2 to TRBJ1-4; D is undetermined. Deletions cut 1 base from V and 3 bases from J, with 6 bases between. From germline, CDR1 is SGHAT and CDR2 FQNNGV. The length of the CDR3 is 14 residues. This CDR3 reads CASSLGRANEKLFF. For the CDR3, the DNA is TGTGCCAGCAGCTTAGGGCGGGCTAATGAAAAACTGTTTTTT. Full variable domain (outside the CDR3, taken from reference TRBV11-2 and TRBJ1-4): EAGVAQSPRYKIIEKRQSVAFWCNPISGHATLYWYQQILGQGPKLLIQFQNNGVVDDSQLPKDRFSAERLKGVDSTLKIQPAKLEDSAVYLCASSLGRANEKLFFGSGTQLSVL.

The V and J genes are TRBV2 and TRBJ2-1; D not resolved. CDR1 is SNHLY and CDR2 is FYNNEI in the germline V gene. V lost 7 bases and J lost 9, with 13 bases in between. CDR3 length: 12 residues. DNA for the CDR3: TGTGCCAGCATAACCACGATGGGTGAGCAGTTCTTC. Translated, it gives CASITTMGEQFF.

V and J are TRBV5-4 and TRBJ1-2; tentatively, D is TRBD1 (5 bases). Trimming pared 4 bases from V and 1 base from J, leaving 11 bases between. This CDR3 comprises 14 residues. CDR1 is SGHNT and CDR2 is YYREEE in the germline V gene (reference sequence). As DNA, the CDR3 is TGTGCCAGCAGCCAACAGGCCCTTAACTATGGCTACACCTTC. Amino acid sequence: CASSQQALNYGYTF.

The chain recombines TRBV11-3 with TRBJ2-5; D is ambiguous. V was trimmed by 5 bases and J by 4 bases, leaving 8 bases between them. The CDR3 extends over 12 amino acids. CDR1 and CDR2 (germline): SGHNT, YENEEA. CDR3 nucleotide sequence: TGTGCCAGCAGCCGAGGCACAGAGACCCAGTACTTC. This translates into CASSRGTETQYF.

This chain links TRBV29-1 with TRBJ1-1; D gene unclear. Germline V gives CDR1 SQVTM, CDR2 ANQGSEA. The CDR3 extends over 11 amino acids. V was trimmed by 5 bases and J by 2 bases, leaving 6 bases between them. CDR3 loop: CSVRGNTEAFF. The CDR3 DNA reads as TGCAGCGTTAGAGGAAACACTGAAGCTTTCTTT. Looking up the rest from reference TRBV29-1 and TRBJ1-1 gives the full variable domain: SAVISQKPSRDICQRGTSLTIQCQVDSQVTMMFWYRQQPGQSLTLIATANQGSEATYESGFVIDKFPISRPNLTFSTLTVSNMSPEDSSIYLCSVRGNTEAFFGQGTRLTVV.

The chain joins TRBV5-1 to TRBJ2-1; D is possibly TRBD1 (6 bases). The V gene lost 4 bases and the J gene lost 3 bases, with 17 bases spanning the gap. The germline V gene has CDR1 SGHRS and CDR2 YFSETQ. The CDR3 sequence is 16 residues long. The CDR3 DNA reads as TGCGCCAGCAGCCCCGGGACAAATGGGGTCTACAATGAGCAGTTCTTC. This translates into CASSPGTNGVYNEQFF.

The chain couples TRBV11-3 to TRBJ2-1; the match to TRBD2 covers 10 bases. Germline values: CDR1 SGHNT, CDR2 YENEEA. Unmatched junction bases numbered 11, after V lost 1 base and J lost 8 bases. This CDR3 is built from 17 residues. CDR3 protein: CASSLGRAGGGRDEQFF. The CDR3 DNA follows: TGTGCCAGCAGCTTAGGTCGAGCGGGAGGGGGACGCGATGAGCAGTTCTTC.

CDR3 sequence (DNA): TGCGCCAGCAGCTTTCATCCGGGACAGGGTAATGAAAAACTGTTTTTT. This encodes CASSFHPGQGNEKLFF. V and J are TRBV5-1 and TRBJ1-4; 9 bases line up with TRBD1. CDR1 and CDR2 (germline): SGHRS, YFSETQ. With V trimmed by 2 bases and J by 4 bases, 6 bases remained unmatched. The CDR3 spans 16 residues. Complete variable domain (other parts from reference TRBV5-1 and TRBJ1-4): KAGVTQTPRYLIKTRGQQVTLSCSPISGHRSVSWYQQTPGQGLQFLFEYFSETQRNKGNFPGRFSGRQFSNSRSEMNVSTLELGDSALYLCASSFHPGQGNEKLFFGSGTQLSVL.

The genes are TRBV4-3 and TRBJ2-1; 10 nucleotides agree with TRBD2. The V gene end was trimmed by 6 bases and the J gene end by 8 bases; junction bases not matched to a gene: 16. The CDR3 is made up of 17 amino acids. Germline CDR1 and CDR2: LGHNA and YSLEER. CDR3 in amino acids: CASSPRGAGGPSDEQFF. CDR3 DNA: TGCGCCAGCAGTCCTCGGGGAGCGGGAGGGCCTAGCGATGAGCAGTTCTTC.

The V gene is TRBV11-2, the J gene TRBJ1-4, with a possible D match to TRBD1 (5 bases). This CDR3 is 16 amino acids long. CDR1 and CDR2 (germline): SGHAT, FQNNGV. V lost 2 bases and J 8 bases, leaving 18 bases between the germline ends. The CDR3 loop is CASSLRGGERGEKLFF. The CDR3 DNA reads as TGTGCCAGCAGCTTACGAGGAGGGGAACGAGGCGAAAAACTGTTTTTT. Supplemented by reference TRBV11-2 and TRBJ1-4, the full variable domain reads EAGVAQSPRYKIIEKRQSVAFWCNPISGHATLYWYQQILGQGPKLLIQFQNNGVVDDSQLPKDRFSAERLKGVDSTLKIQPAKLEDSAVYLCASSLRGGERGEKLFFGSGTQLSVL.

The J gene is TRBJ2-2, the V gene TRBV6-4; D is possibly TRBD2 (6 bases). The CDR3 is made up of 14 amino acids. Germline loops: CDR1 MRHNA, CDR2 SNTAGT. With 6 bases removed from V and 0 bases from J, the gap between germline ends came to 8 bases. CDR3 amino acids: CASRRGTNTGELFF. CDR3 DNA: TGTGCCAGCAGGCGGGGAACGAACACCGGGGAGCTGTTTTTT.

This rearrangement joins TRBV7-8 to TRBJ1-1; TRBD1 matches at 9 bases. CDR3 length equals 14 residues. Germline values: CDR1 SGHVS, CDR2 FQNEAQ. The ends lost 5 bases at V and 7 bases at J; junction bases unmatched: 8. CDR3 coding DNA: TGTGCCAGCAGCCAAAGGACAGGGGTTGATGAAGCTTTCTTT. The encoded protein is CASSQRTGVDEAFF.

The rearrangement links TRBV10-3 to TRBJ2-1, with D possibly TRBD1 on 6 matching bases. CDR1 is ENHRY, CDR2 SYGVKD, per germline. The CDR3 length is 14 residues. V was trimmed by 9 bases and J by 4 bases, leaving 16 bases between them. For the CDR3, the DNA is TGTGCCATTCAAGACAGGCAGAGTTACAATGAGCAGTTCTTC. Protein: CAIQDRQSYNEQFF.

This rearrangement joins TRBV18 to TRBJ1-2, with unresolved D. V dropped 1 base and J dropped 5 bases, with 14 bases sitting between them. CDR3 length: 15 residues. Germline V gene lookup returns CDR1 KGHSH and CDR2 LQKENI. DNA of the CDR3: TGTGCCAGCTCACCACAGATAACTCACCTATATGGCTACACCTTC. Protein: CASSPQITHLYGYTF.

This chain connects TRBV19 to TRBJ2-7; weak D call: TRBD1 (6 bases). CDR3 length: 14 residues. Germline CDR1 reads LNHDA; CDR2 reads SQIVND (reference sequence). V lost 3 bases and J lost 4, with 13 bases in between. The CDR3 sequence: CASSMRVDSYEQYF. In DNA, the CDR3 is TGTGCCAGTAGTATGCGGGTGGACAGTTACGAGCAGTACTTC.

In DNA form, the CDR3 reads TGTGCCAGCAGTTTAACGGGAGGGACCGATACGCAGTATTTT. It codes for CASSLTGGTDTQYF. The chain carries TRBV27 and TRBJ2-3; 8 bases line up with TRBD2. Germline trimming cut 2 bases from V and 6 bases from J; bases unmatched to any gene: 4. CDR3 size: 14 residues. Germline CDR1 reads MNHEY; CDR2 reads SMNVEV (reference sequence).

The chain has TRBV6-5 and TRBJ1-2, with TRBD1 identical over 8 bases. Germline V CDR1 and CDR2: MNHEY, SVGAGI. Trimming at V came to 7 bases and at J to 7 bases, leaving 11 bases not matched to a gene. The CDR3 contains 14 residues. CDR3 DNA sequence: TGTGCCAGCAACTCCCCGACAGGGGCGGGTGGCTACACCTTC. Translated, it gives CASNSPTGAGGYTF.

The chain combines TRBV19 with TRBJ2-6; 7 positions agree with TRBD2. CDR3 size: 18 residues. The junction had 10 bases not matched to a gene; V was cut back by 5 bases and J by 0 bases. Germline CDR1 is LNHDA and CDR2 is SQIVND (reference sequence). The CDR3 DNA is TGTGCCAGTAGTTCCTTGGGAGGGGCGAGCTCTGGGGCCAACGTCCTGACTTTC. It codes for CASSSLGGASSGANVLTF.

The rearrangement links TRBV7-2 to TRBJ1-1; no clear D. From germline, CDR1 is SGHTA and CDR2 FQGNSA. V lost 5 bases and J 3 bases, leaving 10 bases between the germline ends. The CDR3 has 13 residues. CDR3 amino acids: CASSPFRDTEAFF. CDR3 sequence (DNA): TGTGCCAGCAGCCCGTTTCGGGACACTGAAGCTTTCTTT.

V usage is TRBV7-2 and J usage is TRBJ2-1, with D possibly matching TRBD1 (6 bases). Germline V lookup: CDR1 SGHTA, CDR2 FQGNSA. The length of the CDR3 is 14 residues. V gave up 8 bases and J gave up 5 bases, with 16 bases separating them. This CDR3 is CASGSGPGDNEQFF. The CDR3 coding sequence is TGTGCCAGCGGATCCGGCCCAGGGGACAATGAGCAGTTCTTC.

In its sample, this clone was seen many times. This chain uses TRBV7-9 with TRBJ2-3, with unresolved D. The CDR3 is 15 residues long. V was shortened by 1 base and J by 2 bases, with 10 bases between the two germline ends. Germline V gives CDR1 SEHNR, CDR2 FQNEAQ (reference sequence). This chain's CDR3 is CASSLGLGFTDTQYF. The CDR3 bases are TGTGCCAGCAGCTTAGGTCTGGGGTTCACAGATACGCAGTATTTT. Full variable domain (missing parts from reference TRBV7-9 and TRBJ2-3): DTGVSQNPRHKITKRGQNVTFRCDPISEHNRLYWYRQTLGQGPEFLTYFQNEAQLEKSRLLSDRFSAERPKGSFSTLEIQRTEQGDSAMYLCASSLGLGFTDTQYFGPGTRLTVL.

V usage is TRBV7-2 and J usage is TRBJ1-2, with TRBD1 identical over 7 bases. Germline V gene sequence: CDR1 SGHTA, CDR2 FQGNSA. The CDR3 runs to 17 residues. Trimming cost V 6 bases and J 0 bases; bases outside gene matches: 13. CDR3: CASSRPLGTASNYGYTF. The CDR3 DNA reads TGTGCCAGCAGTCGGCCGCTAGGGACAGCCTCTAACTATGGCTACACCTTC.

CDR3 sequence (DNA): TGTGCCAGCAGCCAAGTCGGACGGGGCGAGCAGTACTTC. Amino acids: CASSQVGRGEQYF. The rearrangement uses TRBV5-6 and TRBJ2-7; D might be TRBD2 (5 bases). The CDR3 totals 13 residues. Germline-derived CDR1 and CDR2 are SGHDT and YYEEEE. The V end was cut by 4 bases, the J end by 6 bases, with 14 bases between.

The chain links TRBV5-1 to TRBJ2-3, with TRBD1 matching over 9 bases. V dropped 4 bases and J dropped 4; count of bases not matched to a gene: 10. The CDR3 length is 16 residues. Germline V gene data show CDR1 as SGHRS and CDR2 as YFSETQ. This chain's CDR3 is CASSPLGQGPADTQYF. The CDR3 DNA sequence: TGCGCCAGCAGCCCTTTAGGACAGGGGCCCGCAGATACGCAGTATTTT.

The chain links TRBV6-5 to TRBJ2-3; D unclear. Germline-derived CDR1 and CDR2 are MNHEY and SVGAGI. V lost 5 bases and J lost 1, with 13 bases in between. This CDR3 contains 15 residues. CDR3 in amino acids: CASSTDVWGTDTQYF. CDR3 DNA sequence: TGTGCCAGCAGTACTGACGTTTGGGGCACAGATACGCAGTATTTT.

The chain carries TRBV28 and TRBJ1-1; D uncertain. The CDR3 consists of 15 residues. CDR1 and CDR2 from the germline V gene are MDHEN and SYDVKM. The V end lost 5 bases, the J end lost 2 bases, and 15 bases lay between the germline ends. CDR3 DNA sequence: TGTGCCAGCAGTGTCCAGATACTTTATAACACTGAAGCTTTCTTT. Encoded protein: CASSVQILYNTEAFF.